This TCR beta chain was identified in a study of blood T cell repertoires in COVID-19. For the study at large: From the United States, Italy and Spain came samples of acute and convalescent COVID-19. The cDNA or gDNA used as material had been derived from T cells, B-cell-depleted T cells, or PBMCs.

Unmatched junction bases numbered 12, after V lost 0 bases and J lost 4 bases. Germline CDR1 is LGHDT and CDR2 is YNNKEL (reference sequence). This CDR3 is built from 19 residues. This clone appeared once. Source study methods: Reference gene primer amplification gave nucleated cell count estimates. TCRdb keeps only in-frame clones here, not all; method: immunoSEQ multiplex PCR. Clone size and V and J calls were adopted from that table, with D and trimming inferred from the DNA. The table lists 120,000 to 150,000 clones, roughly 80% of them singletons. This TCR was recovered from a man between 50 and 59 years old with acute or convalescent COVID-19. Sequenced input: peripheral blood. This rearrangement joins TRBV3-1 (or the pseudogene TRBV3-2) to TRBJ2-1, with 10 bases that match TRBD2. The CDR3 loop is CASSQDTPQLAGSYNEQFF. The CDR3 DNA sequence: TGTGCCAGCAGCCAAGATACCCCCCAACTAGCGGGGAGTTACAATGAGCAGTTCTTC.